This is a list of T cell receptor beta chains from one sample in a study of response to subunit inactivated influenza vaccine. In TCRdb, the RT-PCR reads were re-called with MiXCR into one record per CDR3 protein. The sample has 610,000 or so distinct CDR3 sequences; less than 15% are singletons. The sequenced sample was PBMCs from blood, obtained roughly 12 days after vaccination. The receptors here all came from a man aged 45 to 65 who received an inactivated influenza vaccine. CDR3s include the opening cysteine and the closing phenylalanine or tryptophan. D genes are given only for firm matches. Clone size is shown for a subset of rows, as once, few, many or a class of expanded clone.

size	V	D	J	DNA	CDR3
few	TRBV27	.	TRBJ1-6	TGTGCCAGCAGTTTACGACCCGGGCTGGGAAATTCACCCCTCCACTTT	CASSLRPGLGNSPLHF
few	TRBV7-9	.	TRBJ2-3	TGTGCCAGCAGCCGCAGGGGTGAGACAGATACGCAGTATTTT	CASSRRGETDTQYF
.	TRBV12-3/TRBV12-4	.	TRBJ2-7	TGTGCCAGCAGTTTATCGACACAGGCCTACGAGCAGTACTTC	CASSLSTQAYEQYF
.	TRBV6-1	.	TRBJ2-5	TGTGCCAGCAGTGAACTGAAAGAGACCCAGTACTTC	CASSELKETQYF
.	TRBV5-1	.	TRBJ1-1	TGCGCCAGCAGCTTGGCGCGGCTGAACACTGAAGCTTTCTTT	CASSLARLNTEAFF
few	TRBV5-4	.	TRBJ2-5	TGTGCCAGCAGCTTGGCTGTGGCAGGAGGCGAGACCCAGTACTTC	CASSLAVAGGETQYF
few	TRBV20-1	TRBD2	TRBJ2-1	TGCAGTGCTAGAGATAGCGGGGGGGCCTCGCGTGAGCAGTTCTTC	CSARDSGGASREQFF
many	TRBV12-3/TRBV12-4	.	TRBJ1-5	TGTGCCAGCAGTTTCACTGACACCAATCAGCCCCAGCATTTT	CASSFTDTNQPQHF
few	TRBV5-1	TRBD1	TRBJ2-7	TGCGCCAGCAGCTTCACAGGGGGCAAACAGACTTACGAGCAGTACTTC	CASSFTGGKQTYEQYF
few	TRBV6-5	.	TRBJ2-5	TGTGCCAGCAGTTACGGGTCAGGCCTCCAAGAGACCCAGTACTTC	CASSYGSGLQETQYF
.	TRBV12-3/TRBV12-4	.	TRBJ1-5	TGTGCCAGCAGTTTTGGGACATTTTCTGATAGCAATCAGCCCCAGCATTTT	CASSFGTFSDSNQPQHF
few	TRBV12-3/TRBV12-4	.	TRBJ1-5	TGTGCCAGCAAGGACCAGCCAAATCAGCCCCAGCATTTT	CASKDQPNQPQHF
many	TRBV20-1	TRBD2	TRBJ2-4	TGCAGTGCTAGAGATATACGCGGGGGGACCAAAAACATTCAGTACTTC	CSARDIRGGTKNIQYF
many	TRBV6-1	TRBD2	TRBJ2-1	TGTGCCAGCAGAAGATCTAGCGGTCCTTACAATGAGCAGTTCTTC	CASRRSSGPYNEQFF
many	TRBV12-3/TRBV12-4	.	TRBJ1-1	TGTGCCAGCAGTTTAGGGGGCCGGGGCACTGAAGCTTTCTTT	CASSLGGRGTEAFF
.	TRBV5-1	TRBD2	TRBJ2-2	TGCGCCAGCAGCCCCGGACTAGCGGGGGGGCTAGTCGGGGAGCTGTTTTTT	CASSPGLAGGLVGELFF
many	TRBV7-9	.	TRBJ1-1	TGTGCCAGCAGCTTAGCGGCGGGGGCGGGGACTGAAGCTTTCTTT	CASSLAAGAGTEAFF
.	TRBV7-2	TRBD1	TRBJ1-5	TGTGCCAGCAGCTTACGACAGGGTGAGGCACAGCCCCAGCATTTT	CASSLRQGEAQPQHF
many	TRBV5-1	.	TRBJ2-1	TGCGCCAGCAGCGGGGGGGCCCTGTCGGCCAATGAGCAGTTCTTC	CASSGGALSANEQFF
few	TRBV6-2/TRBV6-3	TRBD1	TRBJ2-7	TGTGCCAGCAGTTACAAGGGACAGTCCTACGAGCAGTACTTC	CASSYKGQSYEQYF
few	TRBV7-9	TRBD2	TRBJ2-2	TGTGCCAGCAGCATGGGACTAGCGGACACCGGGGAGCTGTTTTTT	CASSMGLADTGELFF
.	TRBV5-1	TRBD1	TRBJ1-4	TGCGCCAGCAGCTTGGAAGTAGCAGGGGGTAATGAAAAACTGTTTTTT	CASSLEVAGGNEKLFF
.	TRBV2	.	TRBJ2-3	TGTGCCAGCAGTGACAACCCAACGGGGCGCGGATTTTCAGATACGCAGTATTTT	CASSDNPTGRGFSDTQYF
few	TRBV6-6	.	TRBJ2-5	TGTGCCAGCGGACCCGGGAGTATAAAGACCCAGTACTTC	CASGPGSIKTQYF
.	TRBV2	.	TRBJ2-2	TGTGCCAGCATCCCTGGGGTCGCGAACACCGGGGAGCTGTTTTTT	CASIPGVANTGELFF
.	TRBV29-1	.	TRBJ2-1	TGCAGCGTTGTCGGCAACTCCTACAATGAGCAGTTCTTC	CSVVGNSYNEQFF
.	TRBV6-5	.	TRBJ2-1	TGTGCCAGCAGAAAGGGGGGTGGTGAGCAGTTCTTC	CASRKGGGEQFF
.	TRBV7-2	TRBD2	TRBJ2-1	TGTGCCAGCAGCTTACTGCCGGGACTAGCAGATTACAATGAGCAGTTCTTC	CASSLLPGLADYNEQFF
.	TRBV9	TRBD2	TRBJ2-5	TGTGCCAGCAGCGTAAGCGGGGGACTACAAGAGACCCAGTACTTC	CASSVSGGLQETQYF
.	TRBV7-2	.	TRBJ2-5	TGTGCCAGCAGCTTATCTCGCGGGGGCACAAAGACCCAGTACTTC	CASSLSRGGTKTQYF
few	TRBV18	.	TRBJ1-4	TGTGCCAGCTCAAGAAATGGTTTGTCGGGAGTTGCGACTAATGAAAAACTGTTTTTT	CASSRNGLSGVATNEKLFF
.	TRBV5-1	TRBD1	TRBJ1-4	TGCGCCAGCAGCCCCCAGGGGGGGAAGGGGGAAAAACTGTTTTTT	CASSPQGGKGEKLFF
few	TRBV4-2	.	TRBJ2-7	TGTGCCAGCAGCCAAGCAAGATCCTACGAGCAGTACTTC	CASSQARSYEQYF
.	TRBV11-2	.	TRBJ2-3	TGTGCCAGCAGCTTACTCGGGTCCTCGGGGGGCGCGGTGCATTCAGATACGCAGTATTTT	CASSLLGSSGGAVHSDTQYF
.	TRBV7-2	TRBD1	TRBJ2-7	TGTGCCAGCAGTGCAGTCGGGACAGGGGGCGGTGTGCAGTACTTC	CASSAVGTGGGVQYF
.	TRBV20-1	TRBD2	TRBJ2-3	TGCAGTGCTAGAGATTATAGCGGGGGGGCCCCAGATACGCAGTATTTT	CSARDYSGGAPDTQYF
.	TRBV12-3/TRBV12-4	TRBD1	TRBJ2-1	TGTGCCAGCAGTCCCCCGGGACAGACCCTGGGCAATGAGCAGTTCTTC	CASSPPGQTLGNEQFF
few	TRBV12-3/TRBV12-4	TRBD2	TRBJ2-7	TGTGCCAGCAGTTTAGAGACTAGCGGGAGCTACGAGCAGTACTTC	CASSLETSGSYEQYF
.	TRBV7-2	.	TRBJ1-1	TGTGCCAGCAGCCTGTCTGGACAAAGGGCTGAAGCTTTCTTT	CASSLSGQRAEAFF
once	TRBV7-3	.	TRBJ2-5	TGTGCCAGCAGCCATCCCTTTAGCCTCGGAGAGACCCAGTACTTC	CASSHPFSLGETQYF
many	TRBV4-3	.	TRBJ2-1	TGCGCCAGCAGCCAAGAAGAAAGCTCTGCAGCCAATGAGCAGTTCTTC	CASSQEESSAANEQFF
many	TRBV10-3	.	TRBJ2-1	TGTGCCATCAGTGAGAGGGACATACTCTACAATGAGCAGTTCTTC	CAISERDILYNEQFF
few	TRBV5-1	TRBD2	TRBJ2-1	TGCGCCAGCAGCTTGCTAGCGGGAGGGCCGCTGAATGAGCAGTTCTTC	CASSLLAGGPLNEQFF